The 23 T cell receptor beta chains below come from one sample, sequenced in a study of T cells in Graves' hyperthyroidism and ophthalmopathy. TCR beta CDR3 sequences were amplified from RNA transcripts. The HTBI primer set was used in a first-round RT-PCR of the TCR CDR3. TCRdb re-called the multiplex PCR reads with MiXCR, one entry per CDR3 protein. Of about 210,000 distinct CDR3 sequences listed, over 15% are singletons. Input material: blood. The origin of the receptors is a man aged 50 to 60 with Graves' hyperthyroidism.

This clonotype was picked up a small number of times. The chain joins TRBV18 to TRBJ2-1; TRBD2 matches 10 bases. This CDR3 contains 17 residues. J was trimmed by 2 bases and V by 3 bases; bases with no gene match: 7. CDR1 KGHSH and CDR2 LQKENI come from the germline V gene. CDR3 sequence: CASSPMTSGPPYNEQFF. CDR3 nucleotide sequence: TGTGCCAGCTCACCTATGACTAGCGGGCCCCCCTACAATGAGCAGTTCTTC.

This clonotype was seen a few times. One end of the junction is discordant with germline, which a read error may explain. J is TRBJ2-5 and V is TRBV7-7, with 8 bases fitting TRBD1. CDR1 and CDR2 from the germline V gene are SSHAT and FNYEAQ (reference sequence). The CDR3 totals 15 residues. Written as DNA, the CDR3 is TGTGCTAGCAGCCCGACAGGGGATTTGTTTCAGACCCAGTACTTC. Translated, it gives CASSPTGDLFQTQYF.

Details on this clonotype: Sequence at one end of the junction differs from germline and may be a read error. This sequence joins TRBV7-9 and TRBJ2-2; 8 nucleotides agree with TRBD2. The CDR3 spans 17 residues. The V gene's germline CDR1 is SEHNR and CDR2 FQNEAQ (reference sequence). The CDR3 DNA sequence: TGTGCCAGCAGCCATTACGGACTAGCTGGGAACACCGGGGAGCTGGTTTTT. It specifies CASSHYGLAGNTGELVF.

This clonotype was observed many times. This sequence joins TRBV11-3 and TRBJ2-7; 14 nucleotides match TRBD2. The germline CDR1 and CDR2 sequences are SGHNT and YENEEA. The length of the CDR3 is 16 residues. J gave up 4 bases and V 5 bases, and 7 bases lay outside the gene matches. The CDR3 loop reads CASSRMGLAGAYEQYF. In nucleotides, the CDR3 is TGTGCCAGCAGCCGTATGGGACTAGCGGGAGCTTACGAGCAGTACTTC.

The CDR3 region has the DNA TGCAGCGTTGAAGATCATGGGGGCGCCTACAATGAGCAGTTCTTC. As protein: CSVEDHGGAYNEQFF. The chain has TRBV29-1 and TRBJ2-1; TRBD1 might be the D (6 bases). The CDR3 covers 15 residues. Germline-derived CDR1 and CDR2 are SQVTM and ANQGSEA. V dropped 0 bases and J dropped 2 bases, with 11 bases sitting between them.

The V call is TRBV11-2, the J call TRBJ2-6, with TRBD2 matching over 7 bases. With 5 bases clipped from V and 3 bases from J, the junction kept 10 bases outside the gene matches. Per germline, CDR1 SGHAT and CDR2 FQNNGV. The CDR3 spans 17 residues. The CDR3 nucleotides read TGTGCCAGCAGCCCATGGACTAGGGCGTTTGGGGCCAACGTCCTGACTTTC. It encodes CASSPWTRAFGANVLTF.

This clonotype was recorded at least ten times. The chain links TRBV12-3 or TRBV12-4 to TRBJ2-5; tentatively, D is TRBD1 or TRBD2 (5 bases each). Between the trimmed V and J ends, which lost 4 bases and 9 bases, there was a span of 24 bases. The CDR3 has 16 amino acids. In nucleotides, the CDR3 is TGTGCCAGCAGTTCTCACCCCCCGGGACGGGTGGGGGCCCAGTACTTC. It yields the protein CASSSHPPGRVGAQYF.

This clonotype was seen many times. The V and J genes are TRBV7-3 and TRBJ2-1; unclear D gene. The germline V and J ends were trimmed by 8 bases and 5 bases, with 13 bases remaining between them. Germline V gene sequence: CDR1 SGHTA, CDR2 FQGTGA. This CDR3 has 13 residues. CDR3 sequence reads: CASARYTDNEQFF. CDR3 sequence (DNA): TGTGCCAGCGCCCGATACACTGACAATGAGCAGTTCTTC.

The chain is built from TRBV7-9 and TRBJ1-1; TRBD1 matches at 8 bases. This CDR3 comprises 13 residues. The junction had 1 base not matched to a gene; V was cut back by 1 base and J by 6 bases. The germline V gene has CDR1 SEHNR and CDR2 FQNEAQ (reference sequence). CDR3 sequence reads: CASSLEQGAEAFF. In DNA, the CDR3 is TGTGCCAGCAGCTTAGAACAGGGGGCTGAAGCTTTCTTT.

This clonotype was seen many times. The chain combines TRBV28 with TRBJ2-7; 7 bases match TRBD1. Trimming removed 6 bases from V and 3 bases from J; junction bases left unmatched: 5. The CDR3 is 13 residues long. The germline CDR1 and CDR2 sequences are MDHEN and SYDVKM. In nucleotides, the CDR3 is TGTGCCAGCAGCCCAGGGGGAGACTACGAGCAGTACTTC. Amino acids: CASSPGGDYEQYF.

This clonotype was detected many times. V usage is TRBV6-1 and J usage is TRBJ1-1; D unresolved. CDR1 MNHNS and CDR2 SASEGT come from the germline V gene. This CDR3 contains 14 residues. V was clipped by 6 bases and J by 4 bases, with 15 bases between them. The CDR3 DNA follows: TGTGCCAGCAGCCCGGACCTCCGAGGCACTGAAGCTTTCTTT. Protein sequence: CASSPDLRGTEAFF.

V usage is TRBV15 and J usage is TRBJ1-5; 8 nucleotides align to TRBD1. Germline V gives CDR1 LNHNV, CDR2 YYDKDF (reference sequence). This CDR3 has 17 residues. J was trimmed by 5 bases and V by 0 bases; bases with no gene match: 9. The CDR3, as DNA: TGTGCCACCAGCAGAGATCAAATGGGGACAGGTCATCAGCCCCAGCATTTT. Its protein is CATSRDQMGTGHQPQHF.

The chain carries TRBV14 and TRBJ2-1; no reliable D call. The CDR3 has 16 amino acids. The V gene lost 0 bases and the J gene lost 2 bases, with 11 bases spanning the gap. The germline V gene encodes CDR1 SGHDN and CDR2 FVKESK. CDR3 bases: TGTGCCAGCAGCCAAGATTCCGGGTCGACCTACAATGAGCAGTTCTTC. Translation: CASSQDSGSTYNEQFF.

This clonotype was observed at least ten times. The chain recombines TRBV5-1 with TRBJ2-7; D gene uncertain. The length of the CDR3 is 12 residues. V was cut by 0 bases and J by 7 bases, with 8 bases left in between. Per germline, CDR1 SGHRS and CDR2 YFSETQ. The CDR3 DNA sequence: TGCGCCAGCAGCTTGGTTTCCGGGGAGCAGTACTTC. As protein: CASSLVSGEQYF.

The chain uses TRBV9 and TRBJ2-2, with D hard to call. This CDR3 contains 13 residues. V lost 3 bases and J 7 bases, leaving 10 bases between the germline ends. In germline, CDR1 is SGDLS, CDR2 YYNGEE. CDR3 residues: CASSAGFSGELFF. In DNA form, the CDR3 reads TGTGCCAGCAGCGCAGGATTCAGCGGGGAGCTGTTTTTT.

On this clonotype itself: A much larger clone differs from this one at a single base, so this may be a read error. The chain joins TRBV2 to TRBJ2-1, with 12 bases identical to TRBD2. The germline gives CDR1 SNHLY, CDR2 FYNNEI. This CDR3 region has 12 residues. The junction had 5 bases not matched to a gene; V was cut back by 11 bases and J by 9 bases. CDR3: CAGQTSGGEQFF. CDR3 nucleotides: TGTGCCGGCCAGACTAGCGGGGGTGAGCAGTTCTTC.

V is TRBV20-1 and J is TRBJ2-1; 10 nucleotides agree with TRBD2. Trimming took 5 bases from V and 1 from J; bases not matched to a gene: 5. This CDR3 comprises 15 residues. CDR1 is DFQATT, CDR2 SNEGSKA, per germline (reference sequence). CDR3 region: CSAPRTSGSYNEQFF. The CDR3, as DNA: TGCAGTGCTCCTCGGACTAGCGGTTCCTACAATGAGCAGTTCTTC.

This rearrangement joins TRBV7-2 to TRBJ2-7; 12 bases align to TRBD2. The CDR3 loop spans 17 amino acids. Germline CDR1 SGHTA, CDR2 FQGNSA. The V gene end was trimmed by 4 bases and the J gene end by 6 bases; junction bases not matched to a gene: 13. CDR3 sequence reads: CASSYWTSGMAPGEQYF. The CDR3 DNA reads as TGTGCCAGCAGCTATTGGACTAGCGGGATGGCTCCCGGCGAGCAGTACTTC.

This clonotype occurred a few times. The V gene is TRBV5-6, the J gene TRBJ2-7; no definite D call. The CDR3 spans 15 residues. CDR1 is SGHDT and CDR2 is YYEEEE in the germline V gene. Trimming took off 1 base at V and 1 base at J, with 12 bases between the two ends. This chain's CDR3 is CASSLFVYGSYEQYF. The CDR3 bases are TGTGCCAGCAGCTTGTTTGTGTACGGATCCTACGAGCAGTACTTC.

This clonotype was seen a few times. The rearrangement uses TRBV3-2 and TRBJ2-4; the D call of TRBD1 is as the table states it, not checked on the DNA. TRBV3-2 is a pseudogene segment. The CDR3 runs 15 residues. CDR3 sequence: CASSQVKGRRDIQYF. In DNA, the CDR3 is TGTGCCAGCAGCCAAGTAAAAGGGCGTCGGGACATTCAGTACTTC.

This clonotype was recorded at least ten times. The V call is TRBV28, the J call TRBJ1-5, with 7 bases aligning to TRBD1. V was clipped by 5 bases and J by 9 bases; unmatched bases: 10. CDR1 is MDHEN, CDR2 SYDVKM, per germline. This CDR3 is 14 amino acids long. This CDR3 is CASSGDREDAPQHF. For the CDR3, the DNA is TGTGCCAGCAGTGGGGACAGAGAAGATGCGCCCCAGCATTTT.

The V call is TRBV28, the J call TRBJ2-7, with 8 bases fitting TRBD2. The CDR3 loop spans 14 amino acids. Germline loops: CDR1 MDHEN, CDR2 SYDVKM. V was pared by 2 bases and J by 5 bases, with 5 bases of the junction left unmatched. Here the CDR3 DNA reads TGTGCCAGCAGTTTAAAGCGGGAGCTCGACGAGCAGTACTTC. This codes for CASSLKRELDEQYF.

This clonotype was detected ten times or more. V usage is TRBV28 and J usage is TRBJ2-5; D possibly corresponds to TRBD2 (6 bases). V was clipped by 5 bases and J by 3 bases, with 13 bases between them. The CDR3 contains 14 residues. The germline CDR1 and CDR2 sequences are MDHEN and SYDVKM. CDR3 residues: CASSSSGAEETQYF. CDR3 nucleotide sequence: TGTGCCAGCAGTAGTAGCGGAGCAGAAGAGACCCAGTACTTC.